A selection of T cell receptor beta chains follows, all from one sample in a study of T cell changes during pregnancy in multiple sclerosis. Measured with immunoSEQ multiplex PCR; TCRdb has only the in-frame clones, and not every one. Among almost 20,000 clones listed, about 88% were seen once. Material: CD8+ T cells from peripheral blood mononuclear cells, obtained in the third trimester of pregnancy. The receptors shown here come from a female donor in good health, enrolled as a control in a pregnancy study. The CDR3 runs from the conserved cysteine through the conserved F or W. The D gene is left open where the match is weak. Some rows have no size entry. The others give once, few or many, or a class for an expanded clone.

J | V | D | size | DNA | CDR3
TRBJ2-5 | TRBV4-1 | . | few | TGCGCCAGCAGCCAAAGCTGGGGGGTTGGCCAAGAGACCCAGTACTTC | CASSQSWGVGQETQYF
TRBJ2-3 | TRBV10-3 | TRBD2 | . | TGTGCCATCAAGGGTGGGACTAGTGGTACAGATACGCAGTATTTT | CAIKGGTSGTDTQYF
TRBJ2-7 | TRBV5-4 | TRBD2 | . | TGTGCCAGCAGCCCGGAATCGGGACTAGCCTACGAGCAGTACTTC | CASSPESGLAYEQYF
TRBJ1-4 | TRBV10-1 | TRBD1 | few | TGCGCCAGCAGTCAAGAGGGGGCGCATGAAAAACTGTTTTTT | CASSQEGAHEKLFF
TRBJ2-3 | TRBV4-2 | TRBD2 | . | TGTGCCAGCAGGACTAGCGGGAGGGAAGGAGGCACAGATACGCAGTATTTT | CASRTSGREGGTDTQYF
TRBJ2-5 | TRBV5-8 | TRBD1 | . | TGTGCCAGCAGCTTGGACAGGGGGACCCAGTACTTC | CASSLDRGTQYF
TRBJ2-7 | TRBV2 | . | . | TGTGCCAGCAGTGTCCGAGGAGGCGAGCAGTACTTC | CASSVRGGEQYF
TRBJ2-7 | TRBV21-1 | . | . | TGTGCCAGCACCGAACGCTACCCAGGGAAACTGGCCGAGCAGTACTTC | CASTERYPGKLAEQYF
TRBJ2-7 | TRBV2 | TRBD1 | . | TGTGCCAGCAATAGGGACAGGGAGGGGGAGCAGTACTTC | CASNRDREGEQYF
TRBJ2-2 | TRBV9 | TRBD2 | . | TGTGCCAGCAGCACGACTAGCGGGAACACCGGGGAGCTGTTTTTT | CASSTTSGNTGELFF
TRBJ2-6 | TRBV5-4 | . | . | TGTGCCAGCAGCATACAGGGCTCTGGGGCCAACGTCCTGACTTTC | CASSIQGSGANVLTF
TRBJ2-3 | TRBV7-3 | . | . | TGTGCCAGCAGCTTAGTAGGCGGCGGATCAGATACGCAGTATTTT | CASSLVGGGSDTQYF
TRBJ1-3 | TRBV12-5 | . | . | TGTGCTAGTGGTTTGGGGACAGCCTATTCCGGAAACACCATATATTTT | CASGLGTAYSGNTIYF
TRBJ2-1 | TRBV28 | . | once | TGTGCCAGCAGTTTAGCTCAGCTAGGTGAGCAGTTCTTC | CASSLAQLGEQFF
TRBJ2-2 | TRBV6-5 | . | . | TGTGCCAGCAGCCAATACACCGGGGAGCTGTTTTTT | CASSQYTGELFF
TRBJ2-7 | TRBV27 | TRBD2 | once | TGTGCCAGCAGTTTTACCGGGAGGGCTTACGAGCAGTACTTC | CASSFTGRAYEQYF
TRBJ2-7 | TRBV27 | . | . | TGTGCCAGCAGTTTTGCGGGTCGCTACGAGCAGTACTTC | CASSFAGRYEQYF
TRBJ1-5 | TRBV5-1 | . | . | TGCGCCAGCAGCCAAGATGGACAGTTCAATCAGCCCCAGCATTTT | CASSQDGQFNQPQHF
TRBJ1-1 | TRBV6-5 | . | . | TGTGCCAGCAGATTACCCGGGAACACTGAAGCTTTCTTT | CASRLPGNTEAFF
TRBJ2-1 | TRBV10-3 | . | once | TGTGCCATCAGTGGGCGGGCCCACACTGCCTACAATGAGCAGTTCTTC | CAISGRAHTAYNEQFF
TRBJ2-7 | TRBV10-1 | . | . | TGCGCCAGCAGCGACCCAGGTCGGGAAGTAGCTGCGAGCTACGAGCAGTACTTC | CASSDPGREVAASYEQYF
TRBJ2-2 | TRBV29-1 | . | . | TGCAGCGTACCGGGACACCAAGGGGAGCTGTTTTTT | CSVPGHQGELFF
TRBJ1-1 | TRBV5-6 | . | . | TGTGCCAGCATAAGGGGTAGTTGGGTAAACACTGAAGCTTTCTTT | CASIRGSWVNTEAFF
TRBJ2-7 | TRBV7-9 | . | . | TGTGCCAGCAGCTTAAGGCAGGGATCTTCCTACGAGCAGTACTTC | CASSLRQGSSYEQYF
TRBJ2-4 | TRBV15 | . | . | TGTGCCACCAGCGTCTACAGGGACCTAGCCAAAAACATTCAGTACTTC | CATSVYRDLAKNIQYF
TRBJ2-1 | TRBV4-2 | TRBD2 | . | TGTGCCAGCAGAGATCTAGCGGGAGATCACAATGAGCAGTTCTTC | CASRDLAGDHNEQFF
TRBJ1-1 | TRBV7-9 | . | . | TGTGCCAGCAGCTTAGCTGACAGCGTGAACACTGAAGCTTTCTTT | CASSLADSVNTEAFF
TRBJ1-4 | TRBV6-1 | . | . | TGTGCCAGCAGGAGGGAAATCCGAGAAAAACTGTTTTTT | CASRREIREKLFF
TRBJ2-5 | TRBV7-3 | TRBD1 | . | TGTGCCAGCAGCTTACAGGGGGCAGAGACCCAGTACTTC | CASSLQGAETQYF
TRBJ2-7 | TRBV13 | TRBD1 | . | TGTGCCAGCAACCGGGACAGGTCTGGGGAGCAGTACTTC | CASNRDRSGEQYF
TRBJ2-1 | TRBV7-6 | TRBD2 | . | TGTGCCAGCAGCCCTCGTCCGCGGGGCGGGAGAGGAGCTGCGGGCCCGTTCTTC | CASSPRPRGGRGAAGPFF
TRBJ1-2 | TRBV5-4 | . | once | TGTGCCAGCAGCCTCGAGGGAGATGGTGGCTACACCTTC | CASSLEGDGGYTF
TRBJ2-5 | TRBV7-9 | TRBD2 | . | TGTGCCAGCAGCTTAGCAACTAGCGGGGACTACTTTCAAGAGACCCAGTACTTC | CASSLATSGDYFQETQYF
TRBJ1-5 | TRBV4-2 | . | once | TGTGCCAGCAGCCAAGATGGGGGCGGGGGGGGTCAGCCCCAGCATTTT | CASSQDGGGGGQPQHF
TRBJ1-1 | TRBV7-8 | . | few | TGTGCCAGCAGCTTAGGGCCCATCGGGGGAGGTGACACTGAAGCTTTCTTT | CASSLGPIGGGDTEAFF
TRBJ1-2 | TRBV6-6 | . | . | TGTGCCAGCAGTTACAGGACAGTATACTATGGCTACACCTTC | CASSYRTVYYGYTF
TRBJ2-5 | TRBV9 | TRBD1 | . | TGTGCCAGCAGCGTAAGGGACAGGCCTCAAGAGACCCAGTACTTC | CASSVRDRPQETQYF
TRBJ2-5 | TRBV10-3 | . | . | TGTGCCACCCCTTGCCCCCGTAACAGGGTAGGGGAGACCCAGTACTTC | CATPCPRNRVGETQYF
TRBJ2-3 | TRBV19 | TRBD1 | . | TGTGCCAGTAGTGGAGAGACAGGGGGCGCCGAAGATACGCAGTATTTT | CASSGETGGAEDTQYF
TRBJ2-1 | TRBV4-3 | . | once | TGCGCCAGCAGCCAAGACCGAGACTTCTCCTACAATGAGCAGTTCTTC | CASSQDRDFSYNEQFF
TRBJ2-7 | TRBV5-1 | . | once | TGCGCCAGCAGCCCTGGCGGGACGCAGCTCTCCTACGAGCAGTACTTC | CASSPGGTQLSYEQYF
TRBJ1-2 | TRBV5-1 | . | . | TGCGCCAGCAGCGCAAACAGAAGCATGGGCTACACCTTC | CASSANRSMGYTF
TRBJ2-1 | TRBV27 | . | . | TGTGCCAGCAGTTTATCGATAAGGAGCTCCTACAATGAGCAGTTCTTC | CASSLSIRSSYNEQFF
TRBJ1-3 | TRBV18 | . | . | TGTGCCAGCTCACCACTAACACAGGGCACCTACCCAAACACCATATATTTT | CASSPLTQGTYPNTIYF
TRBJ2-3 | TRBV19 | . | . | TGTGCCAGTAGTTTCGGAGGGGGCGCAGATACGCAGTATTTT | CASSFGGGADTQYF
TRBJ2-7 | TRBV6-5 | TRBD1 | . | TGTGCCAGCAGTACGTCAGGGGGATCCTACGAGCAGTACTTC | CASSTSGGSYEQYF
TRBJ2-6 | TRBV2 | . | . | TGTGCCAGCAGGGGGGGAGACGGAGTAGTCTCTGGGGCCAACGTCCTGACTTTC | CASRGGDGVVSGANVLTF
TRBJ1-1 | TRBV19 | . | . | TGTGCCAGTAGCATCTTCAGGGACACTGAAGCTTTCTTT | CASSIFRDTEAFF
TRBJ2-5 | TRBV18 | . | once | TGTGCCAGCTCACCGCCAAATGGACGCGGGGAGACCCAGTACTTC | CASSPPNGRGETQYF
TRBJ1-2 | TRBV5-6 | . | . | TGTGCCAGCAGCCTTGCCGGGACGGGGGACTATGGCTACACCTTC | CASSLAGTGDYGYTF
TRBJ2-7 | TRBV7-8 | TRBD1 | . | TGTGCCAGCAGCGGCCGGGACAGGGGGCGTTTAAGATCCTACGAGCAGTACTTC | CASSGRDRGRLRSYEQYF
TRBJ1-1 | TRBV4-1 | . | few | TGCGCCAGCAGCCAACCCGACAGGTTGTCCACTGAAGCTTTCTTT | CASSQPDRLSTEAFF
TRBJ2-3 | TRBV6-4 | TRBD2 | medium-sized | TGTGCCACCAAGCGGGGGGGAGACACAGATACGCAGTATTTT | CATKRGGDTDTQYF
TRBJ2-7 | TRBV7-9 | . | . | TGTGCCAGCAGCTACGCGACAGTCGATTACGAGCAGTACTTC | CASSYATVDYEQYF
TRBJ2-7 | TRBV19 | TRBD1 | . | TGTGCCAGTAGTATTTATCCAGGGGGCCACGAGCAGTACTTC | CASSIYPGGHEQYF